Listed below are T cell receptor beta chains from one sample, sequenced in a study of identical twins. TCRdb passed the 5' RACE reads through MiXCR, listing each CDR3 protein once. Of about 700,000 distinct CDR3 sequences listed, over 8.5% are singletons. This same sample was also taken into another study, of yellow fever vaccine responses in identical twins.

Material: PBMCs. All receptors derive from a woman aged 18-35 years in good health. Both conserved end residues are part of each CDR3. A D gene is named only where the DNA matches it firmly. Size tells how often a clone was seen (once, few, many) or the class of an expanded clone, and some rows leave it out.

>.|TRBJ2-7|TRBV13|few
CASSFQRTSYEQYF
TGTGCCAGCAGCTTCCAGCGGACGTCCTACGAGCAGTACTTC
>TRBD1|TRBJ2-7|TRBV7-9|many
CASSLEGQGYEQYF
TGTGCCAGCAGCTTAGAAGGACAGGGTTACGAGCAGTACTTC
>.|TRBJ1-2|TRBV4-2|few
CASSQETEAYGYTF
TGTGCCAGCAGCCAAGAAACGGAGGCCTATGGCTACACCTTC
>TRBD2|TRBJ2-3|TRBV7-2|.
CASSLERGVTDTQYF
TGTGCCAGCAGCTTGGAGCGGGGGGTCACAGATACGCAGTATTTT
>.|TRBJ1-1|TRBV12-3/TRBV12-4|few
CASSLGHLAFF
TGTGCCAGCAGTTTGGGTCACCTAGCTTTCTTT
>.|TRBJ2-5|TRBV5-8|few
CASSLEGTNQETQYF
TGTGCCAGCAGCTTGGAGGGGACAAACCAAGAGACCCAGTACTTC
>TRBD1|TRBJ1-2|TRBV12-3/TRBV12-4|.
CASSLTGSFYGYTF
TGTGCCAGCAGCCTGACAGGGTCCTTTTATGGCTACACCTTC
>TRBD2|TRBJ2-1|TRBV6-4|.
CASSDELAGGVEQFF
TGTGCCAGCAGTGACGAGCTAGCGGGAGGTGTGGAGCAGTTCTTC
>TRBD2|TRBJ2-1|TRBV20-1|many
CSAPQLAGAPNEQFF
TGCAGTGCTCCCCAACTAGCGGGGGCGCCGAATGAGCAGTTCTTC
>TRBD1|TRBJ2-2|TRBV5-1|many
CASSVGPGQGLTGELFF
TGCGCCAGCAGCGTGGGACCGGGACAGGGACTCACCGGGGAGCTGTTTTTT
>.|TRBJ2-7|TRBV4-1|many
CASSQSSLQQYF
TGCGCCAGCAGCCAATCGTCGCTCCAGCAGTACTTC
>TRBD1|TRBJ2-3|TRBV29-1|few
CSVLTGMSTDTQYF
TGCAGCGTACTGACAGGGATGAGCACAGATACGCAGTATTTT
>.|TRBJ2-2|TRBV2|many
CASSVRQANTGELFF
TGTGCCAGCAGTGTCAGGCAGGCGAACACCGGGGAGCTGTTTTTT
>.|TRBJ2-1|TRBV12-3/TRBV12-4|many
CASRKKSYNEQFF
TGTGCCAGCAGAAAAAAGTCTTACAATGAGCAGTTCTTC
>TRBD1|TRBJ1-2|TRBV6-1|few
CASSPTGDLGHYGYTF
TGTGCCAGCAGCCCTACAGGGGATTTGGGACACTATGGCTACACCTTC
>.|TRBJ2-7|TRBV4-3|few
CASSQEVQQEGYEQYF
TGCGCCAGCAGCCAAGAGGTCCAACAGGAAGGCTACGAGCAGTACTTC
>.|TRBJ2-2|TRBV6-2/TRBV6-3|few
CASTNSRPGELFF
TGTGCCAGCACCAATAGCCGTCCCGGGGAGCTGTTTTTT
>.|TRBJ1-2|TRBV7-9|many
CASSLVNSGHGGYTF
TGTGCCAGCAGCTTAGTAAACTCCGGACATGGGGGCTACACCTTC
>TRBD1|TRBJ2-7|TRBV6-2/TRBV6-3|few
CASRPTGKGHEQYF
TGTGCCAGCAGACCGACAGGGAAGGGACACGAGCAGTACTTC
>.|TRBJ2-1|TRBV7-9|many
CASSSSRTGKNEQFF
TGTGCCAGCAGCTCGTCAAGAACAGGGAAGAATGAGCAGTTCTTC
>TRBD2|TRBJ2-3|TRBV7-9|few
CASSGRAEGTQYF
TGTGCCAGCAGCGGGAGGGCCGAGGGTACGCAGTATTTT
>TRBD1|TRBJ2-7|TRBV20-1|.
CSGRDSLPEQYF
TGCAGTGGTCGGGACAGTTTACCCGAGCAGTACTTC
>TRBD1|TRBJ2-7|TRBV29-1|.
CSVVYGDRSYEQYF
TGCAGCGTCGTATACGGGGACAGGTCCTACGAGCAGTACTTC
>.|TRBJ2-1|TRBV10-3|.
CAISTRSGSYNEQFF
TGTGCCATCAGCACGAGGTCTGGCTCCTACAATGAGCAGTTCTTC
>.|TRBJ2-5|TRBV5-1|.
CASRVGVRQETQYF
TGCGCCAGCAGAGTAGGAGTCAGACAAGAGACCCAGTACTTC
>.|TRBJ2-6|TRBV2|.
CASSNDGANVLTF
TGTGCCAGCAGTAACGACGGGGCCAACGTCCTGACTTTC
>TRBD2|TRBJ2-7|TRBV6-2/TRBV6-3|.
CASSSSGETYEQYF
TGTGCCAGCAGTTCTAGCGGGGAGACCTACGAGCAGTACTTC
>.|TRBJ2-3|TRBV7-2|.
CASSLLGGEDTQYF
TGTGCCAGCAGTTTACTAGGGGGGGAAGATACGCAGTATTTT
>.|TRBJ1-1|TRBV12-3/TRBV12-4|many
CASSLNFEAFF
TGTGCCAGCAGTTTAAATTTTGAAGCTTTCTTT
>.|TRBJ2-7|TRBV12-3/TRBV12-4|few
CASSPRLGAGDNYEQYF
TGTGCCAGCAGTCCCCGCTTGGGGGCGGGGGACAACTACGAGCAGTACTTC
>.|TRBJ2-1|TRBV11-2|.
CASSLIVGGGLWSYNEQFF
TGTGCCAGCAGCTTAATAGTAGGGGGGGGACTGTGGTCCTACAATGAGCAGTTCTTC
>.|TRBJ2-1|TRBV6-5|few
CASSFSLGTNEQFF
TGTGCCAGCAGCTTCTCGTTGGGGACCAATGAGCAGTTCTTC
>.|TRBJ1-2|TRBV5-1|.
CASSLVESGGVYGYTF
TGCGCCAGCAGCTTGGTAGAGTCAGGCGGGGTCTATGGCTACACCTTC
>.|TRBJ2-3|TRBV6-2/TRBV6-3|.
CASRPLASTDTQYF
TGTGCCAGCAGACCTCTAGCTAGCACAGATACGCAGTATTTT
>.|TRBJ2-7|TRBV14|many
CASSQVRGYEQYF
TGTGCCAGCAGCCAAGTCAGGGGATACGAGCAGTACTTC
>.|TRBJ2-5|TRBV28|.
CASSFAGRLVGETQYF
TGTGCCAGCAGTTTCGCCGGTAGACTAGTTGGAGAGACCCAGTACTTC
>TRBD2|TRBJ2-1|TRBV15|.
CATTLREGLSNEQFF
TGTGCCACCACTCTGCGGGAGGGCCTCTCCAATGAGCAGTTCTTC
>.|TRBJ1-1|TRBV11-2|few
CASSLERNLRGSTEAFF
TGTGCCAGCAGCTTGGAAAGAAATCTTAGGGGGTCCACTGAAGCTTTCTTT
>.|TRBJ2-7|TRBV12-3/TRBV12-4|.
CASSLQDRYEQYF
TGTGCCAGCAGTTTACAAGACAGGTACGAGCAGTACTTC
>.|TRBJ2-5|TRBV11-2|few
CASSSNIRLGTQYF
TGTGCCAGCAGCTCCAACATCCGTCTAGGGACCCAGTACTTC
>TRBD2|TRBJ2-5|TRBV5-1|.
CASSSAGGSETQYF
TGCGCCAGCAGCTCCGCGGGAGGGTCTGAGACCCAGTACTTC
>TRBD1|TRBJ1-2|TRBV2|few
CASSLVSRGANYGYTF
TGTGCCAGCAGTCTTGTTTCCAGGGGGGCTAACTATGGCTACACCTTC
>.|TRBJ2-3|TRBV25-1|.
CASSGDWPGEDTQYF
TGTGCCAGCAGTGGTGACTGGCCGGGGGAAGATACGCAGTATTTT
>.|TRBJ2-4|TRBV14|many
CASSPGTSRTKNIQYF
TGTGCCAGCAGCCCCGGGACGTCACGGACTAAAAACATTCAGTACTTC
>.|TRBJ2-5|TRBV20-1|few
CSARDRGLQETQYF
TGCAGTGCTAGAGATCGCGGACTACAAGAGACCCAGTACTTC
>.|TRBJ2-1|TRBV20-1|.
CSASQSSYNEQFF
TGCAGTGCTAGCCAGAGCTCCTACAATGAGCAGTTCTTC
>.|TRBJ2-7|TRBV5-1|.
CASSPGTVVEQYF
TGCGCCAGCAGCCCCGGGACGGTTGTCGAGCAGTACTTC
>.|TRBJ2-7|TRBV5-1|.
CASTKDDRYEAYEQYF
TGCGCCAGCACAAAAGACGATCGGTACGAAGCCTACGAGCAGTACTTC
>.|TRBJ2-4|TRBV28|few
CASSLGSSKNIQYF
TGTGCCAGCAGTTTAGGCTCGTCCAAAAACATTCAGTACTTC
>TRBD1|TRBJ2-6|TRBV3-1|few
CASRANRGSGANVLTF
TGTGCCAGCAGGGCTAACAGGGGATCTGGGGCCAACGTCCTGACTTTC
>TRBD1|TRBJ2-5|TRBV5-1|few
CASSQTGAGETQYF
TGCGCCAGCAGCCAAACAGGGGCGGGCGAGACCCAGTACTTC
>.|TRBJ2-7|TRBV3-1|.
CASSQSGVSFYEQYF
TGTGCCAGCAGCCAGAGCGGAGTTTCATTCTACGAGCAGTACTTC
>.|TRBJ2-1|TRBV6-5|few
CASSYKRGYYNEQFF
TGTGCCAGCAGTTATAAACGGGGGTACTACAATGAGCAGTTCTTC
>.|TRBJ1-2|TRBV27|few
CASSLSGGRGGYTF
TGTGCCAGCAGTTTATCGGGGGGGAGGGGCGGCTACACCTTC